The T cell receptor (beta chain) described here comes from a study of blood T cell repertoires in COVID-19. Trimming removed 5 bases from V and 5 bases from J; junction bases left unmatched: 5. The CDR3 totals 14 residues. CDR1 is LNHDA, CDR2 SQIVND, per germline (reference sequence). Libraries were prepared by immunoSEQ multiplex PCR; TCRdb keeps only in-frame clonotypes and omits some of them. The sample records around 58,000 clones, roughly nine tenths being singletons. Sequenced sample: peripheral blood. This receptor was taken from a woman aged 60 to 75 with active or convalescent COVID-19. The chain has TRBV19 and TRBJ1-5; 8 bases fit TRBD1. CDR3 in amino acids: CASSGRDRYQPQHF. CDR3 coding DNA: TGTGCCAGTAGTGGCCGGGACAGGTATCAGCCCCAGCATTTT. The entire variable domain, with the rest obtained from reference TRBV19 and TRBJ1-5, is as follows: DGGITQSPKYLFRKEGQNVTLSCEQNLNHDAMYWYRQDPGQGLRLIYYSQIVNDFQKGDIAEGYSVSREKKESFPLTVTSAQKNPTAFYLCASSGRDRYQPQHFGDGTRLSIL.